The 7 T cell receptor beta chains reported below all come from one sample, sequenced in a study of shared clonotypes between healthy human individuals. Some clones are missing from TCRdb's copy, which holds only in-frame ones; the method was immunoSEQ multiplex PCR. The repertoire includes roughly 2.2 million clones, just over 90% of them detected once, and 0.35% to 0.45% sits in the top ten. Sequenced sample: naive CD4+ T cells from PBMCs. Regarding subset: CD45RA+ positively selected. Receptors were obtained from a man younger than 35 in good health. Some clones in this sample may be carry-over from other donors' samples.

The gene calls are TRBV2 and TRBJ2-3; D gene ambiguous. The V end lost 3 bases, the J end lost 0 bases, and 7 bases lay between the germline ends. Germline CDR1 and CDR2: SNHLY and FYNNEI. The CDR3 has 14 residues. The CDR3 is CASSDQSSTDTQYF. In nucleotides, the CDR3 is TGTGCCAGCAGTGACCAATCCAGCACAGATACGCAGTATTTT. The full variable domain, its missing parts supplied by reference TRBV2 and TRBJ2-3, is EPEVTQTPSHQVTQMGQEVILRCVPISNHLYFYWYRQILGQKVEFLVSFYNNEISEKSEIFDDQFSVERPDGSNFTLKIRSTKLEDSAMYFCASSDQSSTDTQYFGPGTRLTVL.

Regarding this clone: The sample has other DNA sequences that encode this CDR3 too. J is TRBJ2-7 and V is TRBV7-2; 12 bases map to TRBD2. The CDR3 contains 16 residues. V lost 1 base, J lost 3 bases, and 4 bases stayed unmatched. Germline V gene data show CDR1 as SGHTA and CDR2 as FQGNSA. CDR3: CASSLGLAGVYYEQYF. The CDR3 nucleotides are TGTGCCAGCAGCTTAGGACTAGCGGGAGTTTACTACGAGCAGTACTTC.

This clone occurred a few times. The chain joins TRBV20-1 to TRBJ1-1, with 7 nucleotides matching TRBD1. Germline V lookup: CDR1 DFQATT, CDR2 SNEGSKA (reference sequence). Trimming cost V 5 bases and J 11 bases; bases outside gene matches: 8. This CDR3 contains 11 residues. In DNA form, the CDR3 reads TGCAGTGCTTTTTCTCAGGGGGAGGCTTTCTTT. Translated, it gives CSAFSQGEAFF.

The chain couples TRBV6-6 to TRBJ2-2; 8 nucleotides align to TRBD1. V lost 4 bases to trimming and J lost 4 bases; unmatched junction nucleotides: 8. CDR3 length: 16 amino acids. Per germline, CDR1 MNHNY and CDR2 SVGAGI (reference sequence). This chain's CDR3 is CASSSRQGQGTGELFF. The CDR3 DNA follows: TGTGCCAGCAGTTCGAGACAGGGGCAAGGCACCGGGGAGCTGTTTTTT.

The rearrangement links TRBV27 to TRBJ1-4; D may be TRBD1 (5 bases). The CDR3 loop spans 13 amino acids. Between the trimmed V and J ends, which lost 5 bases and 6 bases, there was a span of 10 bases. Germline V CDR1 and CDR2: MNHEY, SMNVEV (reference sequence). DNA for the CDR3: TGTGCCAGCAGTAGGGACGGAGATGAAAAACTGTTTTTT. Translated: CASSRDGDEKLFF. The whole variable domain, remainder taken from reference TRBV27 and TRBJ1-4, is EAQVTQNPRYLITVTGKKLTVTCSQNMNHEYMSWYRQDPGLGLRQIYYSMNVEVTDKGDVPEGYKVSRKEKRNFPLILESPSPNQTSLYFCASSRDGDEKLFFGSGTQLSVL.

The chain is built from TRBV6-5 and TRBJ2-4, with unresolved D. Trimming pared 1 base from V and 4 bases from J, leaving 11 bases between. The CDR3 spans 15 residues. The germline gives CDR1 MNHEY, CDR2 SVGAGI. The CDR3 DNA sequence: TGTGCCAGCAGTTACTTACACACCGGGAAAAACATTCAGTACTTC. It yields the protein CASSYLHTGKNIQYF.

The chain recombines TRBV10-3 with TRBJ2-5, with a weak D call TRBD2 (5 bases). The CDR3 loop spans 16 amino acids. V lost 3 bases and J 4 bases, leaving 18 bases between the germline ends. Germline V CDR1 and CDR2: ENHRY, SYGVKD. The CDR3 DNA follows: TGTGCCATCAGTGACCTCGGGCTAGCTCTCCCAGAGACCCAGTACTTC. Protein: CAISDLGLALPETQYF.